The 15 T cell receptor beta chains listed next were all sequenced from one sample in a study of T cell responses to AZD1222 COVID-19 vaccine. Here immunoSEQ multiplex PCR was the method, and the copy in TCRdb shows in-frame clones only, minus some. The sample carries around 100,000 clones, more than 75% recorded once. The sequenced sample was peripheral blood, obtained on day 0 of AZD1222 vaccination. The receptors here all came from an adult in good health.

This clone has a single count. J is TRBJ1-5 and V is TRBV5-3; D gene ambiguous. TRBV5-3 is marked as an open reading frame, function uncertain. Trimming left V 4 bases short and J 5 bases short, with 16 bases between. This CDR3 is 15 amino acids long. CDR3 DNA: TGTGCCAGAAGCCCGGAAATTCTGAGAGATCAGCCCCAGCATTTT. It codes for CARSPEILRDQPQHF.

In nucleotides, the CDR3 is TGTGCCAGCAGCTTAGCGATTAGTGGCTACACCTTC. Residues: CASSLAISGYTF. This chain joins TRBV7-9 and TRBJ1-2; D is ambiguous. This CDR3 contains 12 residues. V was cut by 0 bases and J by 7 bases, with 6 bases left in between. The germline V gene encodes CDR1 SEHNR and CDR2 FQNEAQ (reference sequence).

V and J are TRBV28 and TRBJ1-2; D gene unclear. Trimming cost V 8 bases and J 7 bases, with 17 bases left between them. The CDR3 has 13 residues. Germline CDR1 and CDR2: MDHEN and SYDVKM. Here the CDR3 DNA reads TGTGCCAGCGGTCGGAGGGCGCGCGGTGGCTACACCTTC. Protein product: CASGRRARGGYTF.

The chain recombines TRBV14 with TRBJ1-2; D is unclear. V was trimmed by 5 bases and J by 7 bases, leaving 17 bases between them. The CDR3 runs to 14 residues. Germline V gene sequence: CDR1 SGHDN, CDR2 FVKESK. CDR3 protein: CASSKTGTFGGYTF. Written as DNA, the CDR3 is TGTGCCAGCAGCAAGACGGGTACTTTTGGTGGCTACACCTTC. The full variable domain, completed using reference TRBV14 and TRBJ1-2, is EAGVTQFPSHSVIEKGQTVTLRCDPISGHDNLYWYRRVMGKEIKFLLHFVKESKQDESGMPNNRFLAERTGGTYSTLKVQPAELEDSGVYFCASSKTGTFGGYTFGSGTRLTVV.

This rearrangement joins TRBV5-1 to TRBJ2-3; 7 positions agree with TRBD1. The germline V gene has CDR1 SGHRS and CDR2 YFSETQ. V lost 0 bases to trimming and J lost 2 bases; unmatched junction nucleotides: 6. The CDR3 spans 16 residues. This CDR3 is CASSLEGAGSTDTQYF. The CDR3 DNA reads as TGCGCCAGCAGCTTGGAGGGGGCGGGCTCCACAGATACGCAGTATTTT.

This sequence joins TRBV14 and TRBJ2-5; no definite D call. The CDR3 loop spans 13 amino acids. From germline, CDR1 is SGHDN and CDR2 FVKESK. Trimming left V 3 bases short and J 7 bases short, with 12 bases between. The CDR3 DNA sequence: TGTGCCAGCAGCCAGAAAGTCCTGGGGACCCAGTACTTC. Amino acids: CASSQKVLGTQYF.

This clone was recorded a few times. This sequence joins TRBV7-8 and TRBJ1-1; D not resolved. There are 13 residues in the CDR3. Trimming took off 2 bases at V and 1 base at J, with 5 bases between the two ends. CDR1 is SGHVS, CDR2 FQNEAQ, per germline. CDR3 sequence: CASSLRENTEAFF. The CDR3 DNA is TGTGCCAGCAGCTTACGAGAGAACACTGAAGCTTTCTTT.

This clone was detected only a few times. The chain joins TRBV19 to TRBJ1-2; TRBD1 is a possible D gene (5 bases). The CDR3 extends over 15 amino acids. From germline, CDR1 is LNHDA and CDR2 SQIVND (reference sequence). V dropped 4 bases and J dropped 0 bases, with 12 bases sitting between them. This chain's CDR3 is CASSRSGLANYGYTF. As DNA, the CDR3 is TGTGCCAGTAGTAGGTCGGGGCTAGCTAACTATGGCTACACCTTC.

Here the CDR3 reads CSVAGPTNTGELFF. The CDR3 DNA reads TGCAGCGTTGCCGGACCGACGAACACCGGGGAGCTGTTTTTT. This sequence joins TRBV29-1 and TRBJ2-2, with D hard to call. The V gene's germline CDR1 is SQVTM and CDR2 ANQGSEA. Trimming shortened V by 4 bases and J by 0 bases, and 9 bases separated the two germline ends. CDR3 length equals 14 residues.

The chain is built from TRBV5-1 and TRBJ1-1; TRBD1 aligns across 7 bases. The CDR3 is 14 amino acids. Germline V gene lookup returns CDR1 SGHRS and CDR2 YFSETQ. V was pared by 4 bases and J by 1 base, with 4 bases of the junction left unmatched. The DNA for the CDR3 is TGCGCCAGCAGCCGGGAGGGGGCGAACACTGAAGCTTTCTTT. This encodes CASSREGANTEAFF.

The rearrangement uses TRBV12-2 and TRBJ2-2; the D call of TRBD2 is as the table states it, not checked on the DNA. TRBV12-2 is flagged as a pseudogene. The CDR3 extends over 16 amino acids. The CDR3 spells CASRRVANISTGELFF. CDR3 nucleotide sequence: TGTGCAAGTCGCCGGGTTGCCAATATATCCACCGGGGAGCTGTTTTTT.

The chain has TRBV10-2 and TRBJ2-2; a possible D gene is TRBD1 (5 bases). This CDR3 is built from 16 residues. V shed 1 base and J shed 0 bases, with 9 bases lying between them. In germline, CDR1 is WSHSY, CDR2 SAAADI. The CDR3 here is CASSEYDSSNTGELFF. The CDR3 bases are TGCGCCAGCAGTGAGTATGACAGCTCGAACACCGGGGAGCTGTTTTTT.

The rearrangement joins TRBV5-8 to TRBJ1-3; a possible D gene is TRBD1 (6 bases). Trimming left V 2 bases short and J 0 bases short, with 9 bases between. The length of the CDR3 is 15 residues. CDR1 and CDR2 from the germline V gene are SGHTS and YDEGEE. CDR3 nucleotides: TGTGCCAGCAGCTTACGGGGGGCCTCTGGAAACACCATATATTTT. Protein product: CASSLRGASGNTIYF.

The chain uses TRBV3-1 (or the pseudogene TRBV3-2) and TRBJ1-2; perhaps TRBD1 as D (5 bases). V lost 4 bases and J 5 bases, leaving 17 bases between the germline ends. The CDR3 consists of 15 residues. Germline V gene sequence: CDR1 LGHDT, CDR2 YNNKEL (reference sequence). The CDR3, as DNA: TGTGCCAGCAGCCGGGGCTGGGAAACCGATTATGGCTACACCTTC. It is translated as CASSRGWETDYGYTF.

This chain uses TRBV19 with TRBJ1-2; no clear D. Germline CDR1 and CDR2: LNHDA and SQIVND (reference sequence). This CDR3 contains 12 residues. V was clipped by 4 bases and J by 7 bases, with 10 bases between them. CDR3 region: CASSTRTPGYTF. In DNA form, the CDR3 reads TGTGCCAGTAGTACCCGGACTCCTGGCTACACCTTC.